This paragraph covers one TCR beta chain sequence. This sample includes further DNA sequences coding for the same CDR3. These data originate in a study of blood T cell repertoires in COVID-19. Study at large: The United States, Italy and Spain supplied acute and convalescent COVID-19 samples. The analysed material was cDNA or gDNA that came from T cells, B-cell-depleted T cells, or PBMCs.

This CDR3 contains 14 residues. V gave up 3 bases and J gave up 1 base; unmatched junction bases: 1. Germline CDR1 reads SEHNR; CDR2 reads FQNEAQ (reference sequence). In the original workflow: Estimation of nucleated cell counts was performed using reference gene primer amplification. TCRdb's copy holds only in-frame clones and misses some; the assay was immunoSEQ multiplex PCR. V and J calls and clone size come straight from that table; D and trimming were deduced from the DNA. The table records 200,000 to 300,000 clones, roughly 87% of them present only once. The TCR was taken from a man in his 60s who had recovered from COVID-19. The specimen was peripheral blood. V is TRBV7-9 and J is TRBJ2-7; 9 bases map to TRBD1. The CDR3 loop is CASSLGTGSYEQYF. CDR3 nucleotide sequence: TGTGCCAGCAGCTTGGGGACAGGGTCCTACGAGCAGTACTTC.